This T cell receptor beta chain was recovered during a study of blood T cell repertoires in COVID-19. Study-level information: Samples representing acute and convalescent COVID-19 were sourced from the United States, Italy and Spain. T cells, B-cell-depleted T cells, or PBMCs supplied cDNA or gDNA.

This CDR3 region has 14 residues. Germline CDR1 and CDR2: SGHRS and YFSETQ. The junction had 2 bases not matched to a gene; V was cut back by 0 bases and J by 8 bases. The authors' processing: Quantification of nucleated cells was approximated via reference gene primer amplification. Sequencing was performed with immunoSEQ multiplex PCR; in TCRdb, only in-frame clones are kept and a portion is missing. The D gene and trimming were derived from the DNA, and the V and J assignments and clone size from that table. This table holds some 120,000 clones, 85% to 90% found once. The chain links TRBV5-1 to TRBJ1-4, with 9 bases matching TRBD1. The sequencing input was peripheral blood. This clonotype was obtained from a man aged 45-65 years with acute or convalescent COVID-19. CDR3 loop: CASSLGGQGEKLFF. In DNA, the CDR3 is TGCGCCAGCAGCTTGGGGGGACAGGGAGAAAAACTGTTTTTT.